This entry features one TCR beta chain sequence. Its antigen is not known. The germline V gene encodes CDR1 SNHLY and CDR2 FYNNEI. The CDR3 length is 13 residues. V dropped 4 bases and J dropped 0 bases, with 4 bases sitting between them. Some clones are missing from TCRdb's copy, which holds only in-frame ones; the method was immunoSEQ multiplex PCR. This sample has about 69,000 clones; about 85% occur once, and the top ten carry under 3.5%. This specimen comes from a study of OX40 agonist ivuxolimab in advanced cancers. On the study more broadly: From roughly 23 to 90 years was the age range, with a mean of roughly 64 years, and around 83% were male. The study's findings and limits: Doses of 0.1 to 3.0 mg/kg were accompanied by clonal expansion of CD4+ and CD8+ blood T cells by week 6. Partial responders at 0.1-3.0 mg/kg had among the lowest clonal expansion.

This clonotype originated in an adult with an advanced solid tumor such as melanoma, head and neck, liver or kidney cancer. The V call is TRBV2, the J call TRBJ1-5, with unresolved D. This material consisted of CD4+ or CD8+ T cells sorted from blood, taken in a trial of the OX40 agonist ivuxolimab. Here the CDR3 reads CASSGDSNQPQHF. The CDR3 DNA sequence: TGTGCCAGCAGTGGAGATAGCAATCAGCCCCAGCATTTT.